The source of this T cell receptor beta chain is a study of T cells in Graves' hyperthyroidism and ophthalmopathy. TCR beta CDR3 regions were amplified from RNA transcripts. RT-PCR in the first round (using the HTBI primer set) targeted the TCR CDR3. A single record per CDR3 protein comes from TCRdb applying MiXCR to the multiplex PCR reads. The sample holds around 600,000 distinct CDR3 sequences; about 45% are singletons and the top ten take 7% to 7.5%. The receptor comes from an adult man with Graves' disease, either hyperthyroidism or ophthalmopathy (not recorded which). The sequenced sample was peripheral blood or thyroid tissue (not recorded which).

CDR3 DNA: TGTGCCAGCAGTGGCCCCGGGAGTTTTGGGGCCAACGTCCTGACTTTC. Residues: CASSGPGSFGANVLTF. The chain uses TRBV6-1 and TRBJ2-6; perhaps TRBD2 as D (6 bases). This CDR3 region has 16 residues. Looked up from germline, CDR1 is MNHNS and CDR2 is SASEGT. The V end was cut by 4 bases, the J end by 3 bases, with 13 bases between.